This TCR beta chain was documented in a study of OX40 agonist ivuxolimab in advanced cancers. The V end lost 0 bases, the J end lost 7 bases, and 16 bases lay between the germline ends. CDR3 length equals 16 residues. Germline V CDR1 and CDR2: SGHVS, FNYEAQ. A note on this clone: The antigen is not known.

The protocol was immunoSEQ multiplex PCR, while the TCRdb copy is restricted to in-frame clones and leaves out a portion. The top ten clones hold 5.5% to 8% of a sample with about 47,000 clones, 65% to 90% of them seen once. Study-wide findings and caveats: With doses of 0.1-3.0 mg/kg, partial responders showed among the lowest clonal expansion.

This receptor was obtained from an adult with an advanced solid tumor such as melanoma, head and neck, liver or kidney cancer. This material consisted of CD4+ or CD8+ T cells sorted from blood, taken in a trial of the OX40 agonist ivuxolimab. This rearrangement joins TRBV7-6 to TRBJ2-1, with a possible D match to TRBD2 (5 bases). DNA of the CDR3: TGTGCCAGCAGCTTAGCAAGCGCGGGTGTGAGAAATGAGCAGTTCTTC. This gives the protein CASSLASAGVRNEQFF.